This T cell receptor (beta chain) emerged from a study of CD8 T cells in ankylosing spondylitis. Findings and limits, study-wide: Matched ankylosing spondylitis synovial fluid reportedly showed significant enrichment of disease-linked clones. Made up of under 10 highly homologous variants, a TCR beta motif appeared characteristic of ankylosing spondylitis blood.

Germline V gives CDR1 MDHEN, CDR2 SYDVKM. V lost 7 bases to trimming and J lost 4 bases, with 16 bases between them. The CDR3 spans 14 residues. This clonotype was seen more than once but under ten times. The antigen is undetermined. Preparation of TCR beta libraries was done by quantitative 5'-RACE with molecular barcodes. Via MiXCR, TCRdb re-called the 5' RACE reads, giving one row per CDR3 protein. This sample yields approximately 540,000 distinct CDR3 sequences, of which roughly an eighth are seen a single time; under 7.5% belongs to the top ten. The clonotype originates from a male donor with ankylosing spondylitis. V and J are TRBV28 and TRBJ1-2; possible D gene TRBD1, 5 bases. Sequenced: blood, either unsorted or a sorted T cell fraction (not recorded which). Here the CDR3 reads CASTPMTTVYGYTF. The CDR3 DNA sequence: TGTGCCAGCACCCCGATGACGACAGTCTATGGCTACACCTTC.